These T cell receptor beta chains were read from a single sample in a study of technical replicates of blood from a few donors. Here immunoSEQ multiplex PCR was the method, and the copy in TCRdb shows in-frame clones only, minus some. The sample consists of 80,000 or so clones, 95% to 98% of them appearing once. Material for sequencing was T cells isolated from PBMCs. These TCRs come from a human donor in good health. Both conserved end residues are part of each CDR3. A D gene is named only where the DNA matches it firmly. Clone sizes are given selectively: once, few, many, or a class where the clone is expanded.

>once|-|TRBV27|TRBJ1-5
TGTGCCAGCAGTTTAACCTATAGCAATCAGCCCCAGCATTTT
CASSLTYSNQPQHF
>-|TRBD2|TRBV4-1|TRBJ2-2
TGCGCCAGCAGCCAAAAGAGGGCCCTAGCGGACCGCAACACCGGGGAGCTGTTTTTT
CASSQKRALADRNTGELFF
>-|-|TRBV6-1|TRBJ2-5
TGTGCCAGCAGTTCCTTAGGGGTACAAGAGACCCAGTACTTC
CASSSLGVQETQYF
>-|-|TRBV7-2|TRBJ1-2
TGTGCCAGCAGCTTAGCAGAGAAGTATGGCTACACCTTC
CASSLAEKYGYTF
>-|-|TRBV13|TRBJ2-3
TGTGCCAGCAGCTCCAAAGATACGCAGTATTTT
CASSSKDTQYF
>-|TRBD1|TRBV4-1|TRBJ2-5
TGCGCCAGCAGCCAAGCCAGGGGGGAGACCCAGTACTTC
CASSQARGETQYF
>-|-|TRBV27|TRBJ2-1
TGTGCCAGCAGAGGGGGGGGTGGGTTATATGAGCAGTTCTTC
CASRGGGGLYEQFF
>-|-|TRBV7-3|TRBJ1-4
TGTGCCAGCAGCCTGATGGGGGGGTCTAATGAAAAACTGTTTTTT
CASSLMGGSNEKLFF
>-|TRBD2|TRBV4-2|TRBJ2-1
TGTGCCAGCAGCCAAGATTTGGCGGGAGGGGCCATACTCACCTCCTACAATGAGCAGTTCTTC
CASSQDLAGGAILTSYNEQFF
>-|-|TRBV19|TRBJ2-7
TGTGCCAGTAGGAGCGGTAGCTCCTACGAGCAGTACTTC
CASRSGSSYEQYF
>-|TRBD1|TRBV7-3|TRBJ2-5
TGTGCCAGCAGCTTAAGGGGGGACAGGGGTGAGGAGACCCAGTACTTC
CASSLRGDRGEETQYF
>-|TRBD1|TRBV19|TRBJ2-7
TGTGCCAGTAGCGTGAACGGGCCGAGGACAGGGATATACGAGCAGTACTTC
CASSVNGPRTGIYEQYF
>-|-|TRBV2|TRBJ2-5
TGTGCCAGCAGTGAAGTTTGGAGGGGCCAGACCCAGTACTTC
CASSEVWRGQTQYF
>-|TRBD1|TRBV2|TRBJ2-5
TGTGCCAGCAGTGAAGACTTACGAGACAGGGGGCAAGAGACCCAGTACTTC
CASSEDLRDRGQETQYF
>-|TRBD2|TRBV10-3|TRBJ2-7
TGTGCCATCAGTGAAAGTGCGGGAGGGACCTACGAGCAGTACTTC
CAISESAGGTYEQYF
>once|-|TRBV5-1|TRBJ1-1
TGCGCCAGCAGCTTGGTTTCGGCAGGGAACACTGAAGCTTTCTTT
CASSLVSAGNTEAFF
>-|TRBD2|TRBV5-5|TRBJ2-3
TGTGCCAGCAGCTTATTAGCGGGAGTAGCAGATACGCAGTATTTT
CASSLLAGVADTQYF
>-|TRBD1|TRBV7-3|TRBJ2-3
TGTGCCAGCAGCTTGGACAGGGGAGGGTTAACAGATACGCAGTATTTT
CASSLDRGGLTDTQYF
>-|TRBD2|TRBV7-8|TRBJ2-5
TGTGCCAGCAGGCCGGGAGGGCCAACGCGGGAGACCCAGTACTTC
CASRPGGPTRETQYF
>-|TRBD1|TRBV9|TRBJ1-1
TGTGCCAGCAGTGGGAATACAGGGGCTGAAGCTTTCTTT
CASSGNTGAEAFF
>-|-|TRBV7-8|TRBJ2-1
TGTGCCAGCAGCTTAGAAGGGGGTAACTCCTACAATGAGCAGTTCTTC
CASSLEGGNSYNEQFF
>-|TRBD2|TRBV4-1|TRBJ2-1
TGCGCCAGCAGCCAAGGGACTAGCGAGAGCTCCTACAATGAGCAGTTCTTC
CASSQGTSESSYNEQFF
>-|-|TRBV14|TRBJ1-1
TGTGCCAGCAGCTTCGACAGGGCTTTCTTT
CASSFDRAFF
>-|TRBD2|TRBV27|TRBJ2-7
TGTGCCAGCAGTTCCCTAAATAGCGGGACCGAGCAGTACTTC
CASSSLNSGTEQYF
>-|-|TRBV18|TRBJ1-5
TGTGCCAGCTCATCTGTTGGGGGGGCAGAGCCCCAGCATTTT
CASSSVGGAEPQHF
>few|-|TRBV5-6|TRBJ1-1
TGTGCCAGCAGCTTGGCGAGTGTTAGAGCTTTCTTT
CASSLASVRAFF
>-|TRBD1|TRBV10-1|TRBJ2-5
TGCGCCAGCAGTGAGTCCTCTCCGGGACAGGGAGTGGAGACCCAGTACTTC
CASSESSPGQGVETQYF
>-|-|TRBV19|TRBJ1-1
TGTGCCAGTAGTATTCGTAAGGCAGGGGATGGTGAAGCTTTCTTT
CASSIRKAGDGEAFF
>-|TRBD2|TRBV15|TRBJ2-2
TGTGCCACCAGCAGAGAAGCGGGGTTGAACACCGGGGAGCTGTTTTTT
CATSREAGLNTGELFF
>-|-|TRBV5-1|TRBJ1-1
TGCGCCAGCAGCGCCGGGGGGGTGAACACTGAAGCTTTCTTT
CASSAGGVNTEAFF
>-|TRBD1|TRBV5-4|TRBJ1-1
TGTGCCAGCAGCTTGGGGGGACAGGACAAAGCTTTCTTT
CASSLGGQDKAFF
>once|-|TRBV5-1|TRBJ2-2
TGCGCCAGCAGCTTGTTAGAGACTAGATATACCGGGGAGCTGTTTTTT
CASSLLETRYTGELFF
>-|-|TRBV7-9|TRBJ2-1
TGTGCCATCGACACTGTTAATCCGTACAATGAGCAGTTCTTC
CAIDTVNPYNEQFF
>-|TRBD2|TRBV7-9|TRBJ2-7
TGTGCCAGCAGCGTACTAGCGGCGGGTTACGAGCAGTACTTC
CASSVLAAGYEQYF
>once|-|TRBV10-2|TRBJ2-3
TGCGCCAGCAGTGAGGGCATCAGGGGGGTAGCAGATACGCAGTATTTT
CASSEGIRGVADTQYF
>-|TRBD2|TRBV12-5|TRBJ2-1
TGTGCTAGTGGTTTGACCCCCTCCGGGACTAGCGGGAGGACCGATGAGCAGTTCTTC
CASGLTPSGTSGRTDEQFF
>-|TRBD2|TRBV5-1|TRBJ2-3
TGCGCCAGCAGTTTTGAAGCGGGAGGGGACACAGATACGCAGTATTTT
CASSFEAGGDTDTQYF
>-|-|TRBV6-5|TRBJ2-7
TGTGCCAGCAGCCTCGGGACTTTTACCTACGAGCAGTACTTC
CASSLGTFTYEQYF
>-|-|TRBV29-1|TRBJ2-2
TGCAGCGTTGAGGGCAGGGCCGGGGAGCTGTTTTTT
CSVEGRAGELFF
>-|-|TRBV7-7|TRBJ2-5
TGTGCTAGCAGCCGAGATAACCACCAAGAGACCCAGTACTTC
CASSRDNHQETQYF
>-|TRBD1|TRBV5-6|TRBJ1-4
TGTGCCAGCAGCTTCGGGACAGGGGGTTACGGAAAACTGTTTTTT
CASSFGTGGYGKLFF
>-|-|TRBV27|TRBJ2-2
TGTGCCAGCAGTCGCACTGGTGGGGAGCTGTTTTTT
CASSRTGGELFF